Given below is one T cell receptor (beta chain) in context. A much larger clone sits a single nucleotide away, making a read error possible. From germline, CDR1 is SGHRS and CDR2 YFSETQ. The ends lost 6 bases at V and 8 bases at J; junction bases unmatched: 13. CDR3 size: 15 residues. Combining a sample-barcoded 5' primer with a J-beta primer mix, a second PCR ran for 7 to 11 cycles. TCRdb reprocessed the 5' RACE reads with MiXCR, giving one entry per CDR3 protein. The sample lists about 290,000 distinct CDR3 sequences; roughly 26% were seen once. These data come from a study of blood T cells in healthy people across ages.

The chain couples TRBV5-1 to TRBJ1-4; 7 nucleotides agree with TRBD1. The sample consisted of blood. This sequence was found in a woman between 65 and 79 years old in good health. CDR3 DNA sequence: TGCGCCAGCATCTATTATTACCCGGACAGGGAAAAACTGTTTTTT. Translating it yields CASIYYYPDREKLFF.